A selection of T cell receptor beta chains follows, all from one sample in a study of B cell selection in AIRE deficiency. Here immunoSEQ multiplex PCR was the method, and the copy in TCRdb shows in-frame clones only, minus some. This table has some 25,000 clones, around 97% appearing once. Sequenced: conventional CD4+ T cells sorted from PBMCs. These receptors came from a human donor with AIRE deficiency. Each CDR3 is given with its conserved first and last residue. A D gene is named only where the DNA matches it firmly. Expanded clones get a size class; other rows say once, few or many, or leave the size out.

abundance: NA; v_gene: TRBV28; len: 11; j_gene: TRBJ2-7; d_gene: NA; CDR3nt: TGTGCCAGCGGGGTGGAGGGCGAGCAGTACTTC; CDR3aa: CASGVEGEQYF
abundance: NA; v_gene: TRBV7-8; len: 13; j_gene: TRBJ2-7; d_gene: NA; CDR3nt: TGTGCCAGCACCGCCTCGGGGGCTGCTGAGCAGTACTTC; CDR3aa: CASTASGAAEQYF
abundance: NA; v_gene: TRBV28; len: 16; j_gene: TRBJ1-3; d_gene: NA; CDR3nt: TGTGCCAGCAGTTTATGGCGGTCAACCTCTGGAAACACCATATATTTT; CDR3aa: CASSLWRSTSGNTIYF
abundance: NA; v_gene: TRBV4-3; len: 13; j_gene: TRBJ1-3; d_gene: NA; CDR3nt: TGCGCCAGCAGCCAATGGCAGGATGACACCATATATTTT; CDR3aa: CASSQWQDDTIYF
abundance: once; v_gene: TRBV27; len: 15; j_gene: TRBJ2-7; d_gene: TRBD1; CDR3nt: TGTGCCAGCAGTTTAGCCGGGACAGGGAGCTACGAGCAGTACTTC; CDR3aa: CASSLAGTGSYEQYF
abundance: NA; v_gene: TRBV14; len: 14; j_gene: TRBJ2-5; d_gene: NA; CDR3nt: TGTGCCAGCAGCCAAGGAAGTGCCTCGGGGACCCAGTACTTC; CDR3aa: CASSQGSASGTQYF
abundance: NA; v_gene: TRBV11-2; len: 16; j_gene: TRBJ1-4; d_gene: TRBD1; CDR3nt: TGTGCCAGCAGCCTGGGGGCGACAGGGGGGAATGAAAAACTGTTTTTT; CDR3aa: CASSLGATGGNEKLFF
abundance: NA; v_gene: TRBV5-1; len: 17; j_gene: TRBJ2-5; d_gene: TRBD1; CDR3nt: TGCGCCAGCAGCTTGATTCGGGCAGGGGGATTTTTAGAGACCCAGTACTTC; CDR3aa: CASSLIRAGGFLETQYF
abundance: NA; v_gene: TRBV6-1; len: 16; j_gene: TRBJ2-7; d_gene: TRBD1; CDR3nt: TGTGCCAGCAGTGCTCTAAGGACAGGGGGCTCCTACGAGCAGTACTTC; CDR3aa: CASSALRTGGSYEQYF
abundance: once; v_gene: TRBV11-1; len: 15; j_gene: TRBJ2-2; d_gene: TRBD2; CDR3nt: TGTGCCAGCAGCTCCGGGGGGGGGCGGAGCGGGGAGCTGTTTTTT; CDR3aa: CASSSGGGRSGELFF
abundance: NA; v_gene: TRBV7-2; len: 13; j_gene: TRBJ2-7; d_gene: NA; CDR3nt: TGTGCCAGCAGCTTGGGCGTCTCCTACGAGCAGTACTTC; CDR3aa: CASSLGVSYEQYF
abundance: NA; v_gene: TRBV6-1; len: 13; j_gene: TRBJ1-5; d_gene: NA; CDR3nt: TGTGCCAGCGGCTATATTGGCAATCAGCCCCAGCATTTT; CDR3aa: CASGYIGNQPQHF
abundance: NA; v_gene: TRBV19; len: 15; j_gene: TRBJ2-7; d_gene: NA; CDR3nt: TGTGCCAGCGCCCTCGCAGGGGACCCAACGTACGAGCAGTACTTC; CDR3aa: CASALAGDPTYEQYF
abundance: NA; v_gene: TRBV28; len: 12; j_gene: TRBJ1-2; d_gene: NA; CDR3nt: TGTGCCAGCAGTTTAGTGGGGGGCGGCTACACCTTC; CDR3aa: CASSLVGGGYTF
abundance: NA; v_gene: TRBV7-2; len: 14; j_gene: TRBJ2-1; d_gene: TRBD2; CDR3nt: TGTGCCAGCAGCTTACAGAGTGGGGAGGGTGAGCAGTTCTTC; CDR3aa: CASSLQSGEGEQFF
abundance: NA; v_gene: TRBV7-8; len: 13; j_gene: TRBJ1-5; d_gene: NA; CDR3nt: TGTGCCAGCAGCTTGGCTGTGGATCAGCCCCAGCATTTT; CDR3aa: CASSLAVDQPQHF